This is a list of T cell receptor beta chains from one sample in a study of control samples from healthy donors and cancer patients. Profiling relied on immunoSEQ multiplex PCR, and the TCRdb table lists in-frame clones only, not all of them. The data hold 150,000 or so clones, with 85% to 90% observed a single time. The sequenced sample consisted of blood. The receptors originated from a man between 18 and 35 years old in good health. Each CDR3 is given with its conserved first and last residue. D genes are given only for firm matches. Rows give clone size only sometimes, using once, few, many, or a class for an expanded clone.

D gene	V gene	clone size	J gene	CDR3 DNA	CDR3 protein
-	TRBV19	-	TRBJ2-2	TGTGCCAGTAGTGTAGTGGGTTGGACATTAAATACCGGGGAGCTGTTTTTT	CASSVVGWTLNTGELFF
TRBD2	TRBV4-2	few	TRBJ2-2	TGTGCCAGCAGCCAAGGGGAGGGGATAGACGGCACCGGGGAGCTGTTTTTT	CASSQGEGIDGTGELFF
-	TRBV5-5	-	TRBJ1-6	TGTGCCAGCAGCTACCTGGGGGGCTATTCACCCCTCCACTTT	CASSYLGGYSPLHF
TRBD2	TRBV10-3	once	TRBJ2-1	TGTGCCATCAGACCCGGGGTAGCGGGGGCTGAGCAGTTCTTC	CAIRPGVAGAEQFF
-	TRBV5-1	-	TRBJ1-2	TGCGCCAGCAGCTCCGGCCTCGGCTACACCTTC	CASSSGLGYTF
-	TRBV10-3	-	TRBJ2-7	TGTGCCATCAGTGAGTCTAGAAGAGGGGCCGCCTACGAGCAGTACTTC	CAISESRRGAAYEQYF
-	TRBV27	-	TRBJ1-2	TGTGCCAGCAGTCCCAGGGCGCGGGAAGCGCACTATGGCTACACCTTC	CASSPRAREAHYGYTF
-	TRBV4-1	many	TRBJ1-4	TGCGCCAGCAGCCAAGAAGGGGGTCTAACTAATGAAAAACTGTTTTTT	CASSQEGGLTNEKLFF
TRBD2	TRBV3-1/TRBV3-2	-	TRBJ2-5	TGTGCCAGCCAGATTACGGGACTAGCGGGCCTCCAAGAGACCCAGTACTTC	CASQITGLAGLQETQYF
-	TRBV5-4	once	TRBJ2-4	TGTGCCAGCAGCTTGTGGGGGGACATTCAGTACTTC	CASSLWGDIQYF
TRBD1	TRBV28	-	TRBJ1-2	TGTGCCAGCAGTGGAATCGCCGGAACGGGACAGGGGGCGCATGGCTACACCTTC	CASSGIAGTGQGAHGYTF
TRBD1	TRBV5-1	once	TRBJ1-1	TGCGCCAGCAGCCCGGGACAGGGGTCCTTCTTGAACACTGAAGCTTTCTTT	CASSPGQGSFLNTEAFF
-	TRBV11-2	few	TRBJ2-7	TGTGCCAGCAGCGCTAGCACAGCTAAGAGTGAGCAGTACTTC	CASSASTAKSEQYF
TRBD1	TRBV5-5	-	TRBJ1-2	TGTGCCAGCAGCTTGGCCGACAGGGTCTATGGCTACACCTTC	CASSLADRVYGYTF
TRBD1	TRBV12-3/TRBV12-4	-	TRBJ1-2	TGTGCCAGCAGCCTCCGGGACAGGGATGGCTACACCTTC	CASSLRDRDGYTF
-	TRBV27	-	TRBJ1-1	TGTGCCAGCAGTTCCTATGGAATGAACACTGAAGCTTTCTTT	CASSSYGMNTEAFF
-	TRBV15	-	TRBJ1-2	TGTGCCACCAGCAGAGCCAGCTTTTATGGCTACACCTTC	CATSRASFYGYTF
-	TRBV9	-	TRBJ2-2	TGTGCCACTACACAGGGTTACACCGGGGAGCTGTTTTTT	CATTQGYTGELFF
TRBD2	TRBV5-1	-	TRBJ2-5	TGCGCCAGCAGCTTAACTAGCGGGGGTTTGATGGAGACCCAGTACTTC	CASSLTSGGLMETQYF
-	TRBV28	-	TRBJ2-2	TGTGCCAGCAGTTTAACACCGACAGGCGTTATTGGGGAGCTGTTTTTT	CASSLTPTGVIGELFF
TRBD2	TRBV25-1	-	TRBJ2-5	TGTGCCAGCAGTGAATCTTCGCGTTGGGAACTAGCGGAAGAGACCCAGTACTTC	CASSESSRWELAEETQYF
TRBD2	TRBV7-9	-	TRBJ2-3	TGTGCCAGCAGCCCCGGGACTAGCGGGGGGCCGCACTATTTT	CASSPGTSGGPHYF
-	TRBV5-1	-	TRBJ1-3	TGCGCCAGCAGCTTGGAGGGGGACACCATATATTTT	CASSLEGDTIYF
-	TRBV4-3	-	TRBJ2-5	TGCGCCAGCAGCCAAGATTTCAAGGCGTCCCAAGAGACCCAGTACTTC	CASSQDFKASQETQYF
TRBD2	TRBV18	-	TRBJ2-5	TGTGCCAGCTCACCCTTACCAGCGGGGGTAGGAGAGACCCAGTACTTC	CASSPLPAGVGETQYF
-	TRBV3-1/TRBV3-2	-	TRBJ2-7	TGTGCCAGCAGCTTTCGCAACGAGCAGTACTTC	CASSFRNEQYF
-	TRBV5-4	-	TRBJ1-2	TGTGCCAGCACCTACGGAGGGAGGCCGGCTAACTATGGCTACACCTTC	CASTYGGRPANYGYTF
-	TRBV21-1	-	TRBJ2-3	TGTGCCAGCAGCAAAGGCTCCAGGGGGTGGGTCACAGATACGCAGTATTTT	CASSKGSRGWVTDTQYF